The rows below give T cell receptor beta chains drawn from one sample of a study of STAT5B mutations in CD4+ large granular lymphocyte leukemia. Repertoires were generated with immunoSEQ multiplex PCR, while TCRdb's copy carries only in-frame clones and drops some. The data hold 30,000 to 35,000 clones, with more than 65% observed a single time. Sequenced sample: CD4+ T cells from blood buffy coats. These TCRs come from a human donor in good health. Both conserved end residues are part of each CDR3.

CDR3 length | V gene | CDR3 protein
14 | TRBV9 | CASSVGLTRDEQYF
14 | TRBV5-4 | CASSFSASGYEQYF
14 | TRBV11-3 | CASSLRGEKGGYTF
14 | TRBV5-4 | CASSWGQGNTEAFF
14 | TRBV19 | CASSIFQGGQKLFF
15 | TRBV10-1 | CASSDFTQSPYGYTF
15 | TRBV5-1 | CASSLAGGEKYGYTF
15 | TRBV5-4 | CASSRGQGRVYGYTF
13 | TRBV11-3 | CASSIYRDTEAFF
15 | TRBV6-6 | CASRTPGSVNTEAFF
14 | TRBV7-2 | CASSLALGQWPQHF
15 | TRBV9 | CASSETIRGADGYTF
14 | TRBV5-6 | CASSFSGQVRGYTF
13 | TRBV7-2 | CASSSTGLGGYTF
13 | TRBV5-1 | CASTREANYGYTF
13 | TRBV7-7 | CASALAMSNEQFF
16 | TRBV7-2 | CASSEQLAGGRETQYF
16 | TRBV1 | CTSSRIGIEGTDTQYF
17 | TRBV27 | CASSFKPAGTGMYEQYF
13 | TRBV29-1 | CSVQGAVNTEAFF
12 | TRBV6-5 | CATRGPGWEQYF
15 | TRBV5-1 | CASSFRESYNSPLHF
15 | TRBV2 | CASSESRTGTHEQYF
13 | TRBV7-8 | CASSSNLLYEQYF
15 | TRBV5-4 | CASSLLTSRGETQYF
15 | TRBV9 | CASSAGPKSSYEQYF
14 | TRBV28 | CASSQSSYNSPLHF
13 | TRBV18 | CASSGTGSYGYTF
13 | TRBV5-1 | CASSAGGVETQYF
17 | TRBV7-2 | CASSLGPRDTNTGELFF
14 | TRBV2 | CASSEWQGRETQYF
16 | TRBV15 | CATSPRNLVNLNIQYF
16 | TRBV7-2 | CASSSLPAGAGDTQYF
19 | TRBV27 | CASSFSPPDVLPRGSPLHF
18 | TRBV5-6 | CASSLVVGSGGRQETQYF
15 | TRBV5-4 | CASSGGLAGYNEQFF
17 | TRBV15 | CATSSDLGTGVSGEQYF
16 | TRBV7-2 | CASTLVGTGGSYEQYF
15 | TRBV27 | CASSFAAGGPYEQYF
16 | TRBV10-3 | CAISDLSGSRYNEQFF
14 | TRBV11-2 | CASSFTKGGYEQFF
15 | TRBV9 | CASSAQGGAINEQFF
15 | TRBV18 | CASSPRDSSYNEQFF
13 | TRBV30 | CAWIIGSNQPQHF
16 | TRBV29-1 | CSAEWDRGPYQETQYF
16 | TRBV4-2 | CASSQDPGASTDTQYF
14 | TRBV4-3 | CASSQRSLNYGYTF
15 | TRBV19 | CASNPQGARTDTQYF
15 | TRBV6-4 | CASSEYSSSYNEQFF
12 | TRBV18 | CASSPDNQPQHF